The 23 T cell receptor beta chains given below trace back to one sample, sequenced in a study of cytomegalovirus exposure and HLA in healthy donors. Primers included in the PCR were 60 Vbeta and 13 Jbeta primers. Sequencing used immunoSEQ multiplex PCR; TCRdb keeps in-frame clones, though not all of them. The profile covers some 130,000 clones, with around 77% appearing a single time and under 1.5% taken by the ten largest. Sequencing was done on a sample of PBMCs. The receptors here all came from a man in his forties or fifties in good health and CMV-seronegative.

The J gene is TRBJ2-5, the V gene TRBV7-7, with 8 bases aligning to TRBD2. This CDR3 has 15 residues. The germline V gene has CDR1 SSHAT and CDR2 FNYEAQ (reference sequence). The CDR3 region is CASGTRLGVQETQYF. CDR3 coding DNA: TGTGCTAGCGGGACTCGTTTGGGAGTCCAAGAGACCCAGTACTTC.

This clone was observed a handful of times. This chain uses TRBV9 with TRBJ2-5, with D maybe TRBD2 (5 bases). Germline assignment: CDR1 SGDLS and CDR2 YYNGEE. Trimming left V 4 bases short and J 0 bases short, with 13 bases between. The CDR3 runs 15 residues. The CDR3 loop is CASSLWGVHQETQYF. The CDR3 DNA is TGTGCCAGCAGCCTTTGGGGAGTTCACCAAGAGACCCAGTACTTC.

This clone has only one observation. The chain uses TRBV6-6 and TRBJ1-2, with D possibly being TRBD1 (6 bases). CDR1 is MNHNY and CDR2 is SVGAGI in the germline V gene (reference sequence). The V and J ends lost 6 bases and 7 bases respectively, with 21 bases between them. The CDR3 runs 15 residues. The CDR3 loop is CASRFTLQGPGGYTF. DNA for the CDR3: TGTGCCAGCAGGTTTACTTTACAGGGACCGGGTGGCTACACCTTC.

This clone came up once. The chain carries TRBV6-6 and TRBJ2-7; 8 bases line up with TRBD2. Losses at the gene ends were 6 bases for V and 6 bases for J; bases not matched to a gene: 13. The CDR3 extends over 15 amino acids. The germline CDR1 and CDR2 sequences are MNHNY and SVGAGI (reference sequence). The CDR3 DNA reads as TGTGCCAGCAGCACCAGCGGGAGATGGTTCTTCGAGCAGTACTTC. It is translated as CASSTSGRWFFEQYF.

The V gene is TRBV10-1, the J gene TRBJ1-3; possibly TRBD1 for D (5 bases). The CDR3 totals 13 residues. V was cut by 7 bases and J by 2 bases, with 9 bases left in between. The V gene's germline CDR1 is WNHNN and CDR2 SYGVQD (reference sequence). The CDR3 region is CASTDSPGNTIYF. Written as DNA, the CDR3 is TGCGCCAGCACCGACAGCCCTGGAAACACCATATATTTT.

The CDR3 coding sequence is TGTGCCAGCAGCCTCACCGGGACTAGCGGGACGCGGAATGAGCAGTTCTTC. Protein sequence: CASSLTGTSGTRNEQFF. This chain links TRBV7-2 with TRBJ2-1, with TRBD2 identical over 13 bases. Germline CDR1 is SGHTA and CDR2 is FQGNSA. V lost 5 bases, J lost 7 bases, and 11 bases stayed unmatched. The CDR3 runs 17 residues.

CDR3 DNA: TGTGCCAGCAGTGAAGCGCGGACAGGTTATAGGAACACCGGGGAGCTGTTTTTT. It is translated as CASSEARTGYRNTGELFF. The chain carries TRBV2 and TRBJ2-2; 7 positions agree with TRBD1. CDR3 length equals 18 residues. Germline V lookup: CDR1 SNHLY, CDR2 FYNNEI. The V segment lost 0 bases and the J segment 1 base; nucleotides outside the gene matches: 8.

V gene TRBV6-1 combines with J gene TRBJ2-1; 14 bases align to TRBD2. The germline V gene encodes CDR1 MNHNS and CDR2 SASEGT. Trimming cost V 1 base and J 1 base; bases outside gene matches: 3. This CDR3 has 18 residues. The CDR3 DNA is TGTGCCAGCAGTGAAGAGGGACTAGCGGGAGTATCCTACAATGAGCAGTTCTTC. Translated, it gives CASSEEGLAGVSYNEQFF.

V and J are TRBV28 and TRBJ2-7; TRBD1 matches at 7 bases. The CDR3 contains 15 residues. V was clipped by 5 bases and J by 1 base; unmatched bases: 8. In germline, CDR1 is MDHEN, CDR2 SYDVKM. Here the CDR3 DNA reads TGTGCCAGCAGTCCCCAGGACAGGTTTTCCTACGAGCAGTACTTC. Translated: CASSPQDRFSYEQYF.

The rearrangement uses TRBV6-6 and TRBJ1-1, with TRBD1 as a possible D gene (6 bases). V was pared by 11 bases and J by 6 bases, with 22 bases between. This CDR3 has 14 residues. CDR1 is MNHNY, CDR2 SVGAGI, per germline (reference sequence). CDR3 nucleotides: TGTGCCGTACAGTCCTGGGACATTAACCCTGAAGCTTTCTTT. Amino acid sequence: CAVQSWDINPEAFF.

The chain combines TRBV5-5 with TRBJ2-7; TRBD2 matches at 9 bases. The CDR3 loop spans 18 amino acids. Germline trimming cut 1 base from V and 1 base from J; bases unmatched to any gene: 12. Germline CDR1 and CDR2: SGHKS and YYEKEE (reference sequence). CDR3: CASSLPRASGIPSYEQYF. CDR3 in DNA: TGTGCCAGCAGCTTGCCCCGGGCTAGCGGGATCCCTTCCTACGAGCAGTACTTC.

In this sample, this clone turned up once. V and J are TRBV7-6 and TRBJ2-4; 7 bases align to TRBD2. Trimming took 0 bases from V and 5 from J; bases not matched to a gene: 4. Per the germline V gene, CDR1 is SGHVS and CDR2 is FNYEAQ. This CDR3 is 15 amino acids long. The chain's CDR3 is CASSLAGEGENIQYF. The CDR3 DNA sequence: TGTGCCAGCAGCTTAGCAGGGGAGGGAGAAAACATTCAGTACTTC.

The chain links TRBV6-5 to TRBJ2-7, with TRBD2 matching over 9 bases. Germline V CDR1 and CDR2: MNHEY, SVGAGI. The CDR3 is 14 residues long. After removal of 4 bases from V and 4 bases from J, the junction contained 5 bases not matched to a gene. CDR3 region: CASSLTSGEYEQYF. DNA of the CDR3: TGTGCCAGCAGTTTGACTAGCGGAGAATACGAGCAGTACTTC.

The chain recombines TRBV5-4 with TRBJ2-7; TRBD2 aligns across 7 bases. CDR3 length equals 14 residues. From germline, CDR1 is SGHNT and CDR2 YYREEE (reference sequence). Germline trimming cut 0 bases from V and 4 bases from J; bases unmatched to any gene: 4. This chain's CDR3 is CASSLDARGYEQYF. The CDR3 DNA reads as TGTGCCAGCAGCTTGGATGCGCGGGGGTACGAGCAGTACTTC.

This rearrangement joins TRBV5-5 to TRBJ2-1, with 9 bases matching TRBD2. Per germline, CDR1 SGHKS and CDR2 YYEKEE (reference sequence). The CDR3 length is 15 residues. The CDR3 region is CVSAGGLSSYNEQFF. CDR3 in DNA: TGTGTTTCGGCGGGAGGGCTAAGCTCCTACAATGAGCAGTTCTTC.

CDR3 amino acids: CASSLGGTTQETQYF. In nucleotides, the CDR3 is TGTGCCAGCAGCTTGGGCGGGACCACCCAAGAGACCCAGTACTTC. This chain uses TRBV5-4 with TRBJ2-5; D is perhaps TRBD2 (6 bases). The germline gives CDR1 SGHNT, CDR2 YYREEE (reference sequence). V was cut by 0 bases and J by 1 base, with 10 bases left in between. The CDR3 covers 15 residues.

This clone was seen once. This chain joins TRBV11-2 and TRBJ2-1, with a tentative D call TRBD1 (6 bases). This CDR3 is 15 amino acids long. The ends were cut back, 2 bases at V and 4 bases at J, with 12 bases in the middle. In germline, CDR1 is SGHAT, CDR2 FQNNGV. The CDR3, as DNA: TGTGCCAGCAGCTTATCTTCTACAGGGTACAATGAGCAGTTCTTC. Protein sequence: CASSLSSTGYNEQFF.

This chain links TRBV27 with TRBJ2-2; TRBD2 agrees at 7 bases. CDR1 and CDR2 from the germline V gene are MNHEY and SMNVEV (reference sequence). With V trimmed by 8 bases and J by 7 bases, 13 bases remained unmatched. This CDR3 contains 15 residues. The CDR3 bases are TGTGCCAGCCGGGGGGAGGGAAGTAGGAGCGGGGAGCTGTTTTTT. Its translation is CASRGEGSRSGELFF.

The rearrangement links TRBV2 to TRBJ1-2; possibly TRBD1 for D (5 bases). Trimming cost V 6 bases and J 13 bases, with 18 bases left between them. This CDR3 comprises 12 residues. The germline V gene encodes CDR1 SNHLY and CDR2 FYNNEI. CDR3 in DNA: TGTGCCAGCAGGGATAGAACCAGGGAGGGCACCTTC. Residues: CASRDRTREGTF.

This clone turned up a few times. The chain employs TRBV6-1 and TRBJ1-2, with 8 bases fitting TRBD1. Unmatched junction bases numbered 8, after V lost 6 bases and J lost 8 bases. The CDR3 loop spans 13 amino acids. Germline CDR1 MNHNS, CDR2 SASEGT. The CDR3 nucleotides read TGTGCCAGCAGCTTAATCCAGGGGGCCGGCTACACCTTC. Protein: CASSLIQGAGYTF.

The genes are TRBV27 and TRBJ2-1; D is perhaps TRBD2 (6 bases). The CDR3 loop spans 18 amino acids. Germline CDR1 MNHEY, CDR2 SMNVEV (reference sequence). The germline V and J ends were trimmed by 5 bases and 5 bases, with 25 bases remaining between them. DNA for the CDR3: TGTGCCAGCAGTCCCAATGGGACTCCGAGGTCGTGGGACAATGAGCAGTTCTTC. Translating it yields CASSPNGTPRSWDNEQFF.

The chain recombines TRBV7-2 with TRBJ2-3; 10 bases map to TRBD2. In germline, CDR1 is SGHTA, CDR2 FQGNSA. The CDR3 is made up of 15 amino acids. Unmatched junction bases numbered 8, after V lost 5 bases and J lost 6 bases. This CDR3 is CASSPPGLAMDTQYF. The CDR3 DNA reads TGTGCCAGCAGCCCACCGGGACTAGCGATGGATACGCAGTATTTT. The variable domain in full, with the rest retrieved from reference TRBV7-2 and TRBJ2-3, is GAGVSQSPSNKVTEKGKDVELRCDPISGHTALYWYRQSLGQGLEFLIYFQGNSAPDKSGLPSDRFSAERTGGSVSTLTIQRTQQEDSAVYLCASSPPGLAMDTQYFGPGTRLTVL.

The genes are TRBV5-1 and TRBJ2-3; 7 bases map to TRBD1. Germline loops: CDR1 SGHRS, CDR2 YFSETQ. The J segment lost 0 bases and the V segment lost 0 bases, leaving 4 bases of the junction unmatched. The CDR3 runs 16 residues. CDR3 sequence reads: CASSLGRQGSTDTQYF. CDR3 DNA: TGCGCCAGCAGCTTGGGCCGACAGGGTAGCACAGATACGCAGTATTTT.